The T cell receptor beta chain described here comes from a study of PD-1 blockade in classical Hodgkin lymphoma. Study as a whole: Treatment was intravenous nivolumab, 3 mg/kg every 2 weeks, until progression. The study's findings and limits: Baseline diversity in complete responders resembled that of newly diagnosed patients.

The protocol was immunoSEQ multiplex PCR, while the TCRdb copy is restricted to in-frame clones and leaves out a portion. This repertoire shows tens of thousands of clones, 80% to 90% found once; its top ten account for approximately 16%. Relapses following autologous stem cell transplantation were seen in all patients, with brentuximab vedotin exposure varying. Per germline, CDR1 MNHNS and CDR2 SASEGT. Trimming took off 3 bases at V and 2 bases at J, with 7 bases between the two ends. This CDR3 has 14 residues. About this clone itself: Its antigen remains unknown.

The gene calls are TRBV6-1 and TRBJ1-4; D might be TRBD1 (6 bases). Sequenced material: peripheral blood mononuclear cells (PBMCs), taken at baseline. The sequence was collected from a human donor with classical Hodgkin lymphoma. This CDR3 is CASSERGTNEKLFF. The CDR3 DNA follows: TGTGCCAGCAGTGAGAGGGGGACTAATGAAAAACTGTTTTTT.